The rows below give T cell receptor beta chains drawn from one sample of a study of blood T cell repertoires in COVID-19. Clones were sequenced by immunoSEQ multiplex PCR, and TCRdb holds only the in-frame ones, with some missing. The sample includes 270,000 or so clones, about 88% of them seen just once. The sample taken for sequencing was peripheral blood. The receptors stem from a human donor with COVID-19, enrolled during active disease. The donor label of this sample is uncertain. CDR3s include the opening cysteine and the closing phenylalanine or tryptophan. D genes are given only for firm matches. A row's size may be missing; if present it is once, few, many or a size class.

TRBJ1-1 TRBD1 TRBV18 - TGTGCCAGCTCACCACGGGACAGTCTATATGACACTGAAGCTTTCTTT CASSPRDSLYDTEAFF
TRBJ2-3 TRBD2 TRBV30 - TGTGCCTGGATTCAAAGGACTAGCGGGGCCACAGATACGCAGTATTTT CAWIQRTSGATDTQYF
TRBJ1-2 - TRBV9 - TGTGCCAGCAGCGGGGGGGATTTTGGCTACACCTTC CASSGGDFGYTF
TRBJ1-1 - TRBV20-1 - TGCAGTGCTAGTCCAACCAGGGGTTGGAACACTGAAGCTTTCTTT CSASPTRGWNTEAFF
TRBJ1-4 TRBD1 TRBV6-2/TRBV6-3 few TGTGCCAGCAGTTACTCCGGGACAGACCACGGTCGCAATGAAAAACTGTTTTTT CASSYSGTDHGRNEKLFF
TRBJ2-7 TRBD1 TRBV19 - TGTGCCAGTCGAGAACAGGGGGCTAGCTCCTACGAGCAGTACTTC CASREQGASSYEQYF
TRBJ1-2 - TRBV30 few TGTGCCTTGATGGACACCTCTAACTATGGCTACACCTTC CALMDTSNYGYTF
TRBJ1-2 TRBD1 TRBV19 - TGTGCCAGTAGCCTCCGGGACAGGGAAGGCTACACCTTC CASSLRDREGYTF
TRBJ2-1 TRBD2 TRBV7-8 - TGTGCCAGCAGCTTAGGGGGGCTAGCGGGAGAAGGTGGTGAGCAGTTCTTC CASSLGGLAGEGGEQFF
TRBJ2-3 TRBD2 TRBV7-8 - TGTGCCAGCAGCTCCCGGACTAGCGGGAGATCAGATACGCAGTATTTT CASSSRTSGRSDTQYF
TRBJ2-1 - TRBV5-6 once TGTGCCAGCAGCTTGCAAAGGGGCTCCTACAATGAGCAGTTCTTC CASSLQRGSYNEQFF
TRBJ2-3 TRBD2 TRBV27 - TGTGCCAGCAGTCTGAGCGGGAGTACAGATACGCAGTATTTT CASSLSGSTDTQYF
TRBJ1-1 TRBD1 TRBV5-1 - TGCGCCAGCAGCCCCGCGCGGACAGGGGGCACTGAAGCTTTCTTT CASSPARTGGTEAFF
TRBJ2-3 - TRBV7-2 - TGTGCCAGCAGCTTGGAGGGTGGGGCAGATACGCAGTATTTT CASSLEGGADTQYF
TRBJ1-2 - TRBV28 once TGTGCCAGCAGCCCTCCCGACAGAAGTAGTGGCTACACCTTC CASSPPDRSSGYTF
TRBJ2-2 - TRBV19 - TGTGCCAGTACCCGTAGGTTGGAGGGGTACACCGGGGAGCTGTTTTTT CASTRRLEGYTGELFF
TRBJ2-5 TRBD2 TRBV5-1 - TGCGCCAGCAGCTTCGACCCCTTTACTAGCGAACTTACGGCGAAGACCCAGTACTTC CASSFDPFTSELTAKTQYF
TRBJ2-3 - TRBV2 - TGTGCCAGCAGTGACGGGAGACTGAGCACAGATACGCAGTATTTT CASSDGRLSTDTQYF
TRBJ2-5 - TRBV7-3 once TGTGCCAGCAGCATTCGGGTCGGGGAGACCCAGTACTTC CASSIRVGETQYF
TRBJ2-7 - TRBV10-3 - TGTGCCATCAGTGAGTCGGGGCTCCTGACCTACGAGCAGTACTTC CAISESGLLTYEQYF